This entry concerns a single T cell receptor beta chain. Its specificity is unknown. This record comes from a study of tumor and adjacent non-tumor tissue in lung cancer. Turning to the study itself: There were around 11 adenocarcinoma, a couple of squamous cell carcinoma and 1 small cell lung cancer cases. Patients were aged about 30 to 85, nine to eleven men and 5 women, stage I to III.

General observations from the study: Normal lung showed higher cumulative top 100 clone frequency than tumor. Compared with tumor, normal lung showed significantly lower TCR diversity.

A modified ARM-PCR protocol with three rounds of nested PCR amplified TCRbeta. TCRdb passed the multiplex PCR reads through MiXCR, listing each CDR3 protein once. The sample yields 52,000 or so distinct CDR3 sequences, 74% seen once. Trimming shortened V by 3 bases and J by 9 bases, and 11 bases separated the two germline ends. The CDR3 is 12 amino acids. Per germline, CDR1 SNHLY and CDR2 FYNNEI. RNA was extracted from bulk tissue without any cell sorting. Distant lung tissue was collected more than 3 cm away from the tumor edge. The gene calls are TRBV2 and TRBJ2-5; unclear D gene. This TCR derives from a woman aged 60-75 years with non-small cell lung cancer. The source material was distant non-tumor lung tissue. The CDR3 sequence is CASSEARKAQYF. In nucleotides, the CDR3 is TGTGCCAGCAGTGAGGCCAGGAAGGCCCAGTACTTC. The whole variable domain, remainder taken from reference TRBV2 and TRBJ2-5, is EPEVTQTPSHQVTQMGQEVILRCVPISNHLYFYWYRQILGQKVEFLVSFYNNEISEKSEIFDDQFSVERPDGSNFTLKIRSTKLEDSAMYFCASSEARKAQYFGPGTRLLVL.